What follows are 27 T cell receptor beta chains derived from one specimen sequenced in a study of cytomegalovirus exposure and HLA in healthy donors. The primer mix had 60 Vbeta and 13 Jbeta primers. Only in-frame clones appear in the TCRdb table, and some are missing; sequencing was by immunoSEQ multiplex PCR. The sample carries 60,000 to 75,000 clones, about two thirds recorded once. Material: PBMCs. All receptors come from a woman in her thirties or forties in good health and CMV-seropositive.

The chain has TRBV4-2 and TRBJ1-4, with 7 bases matching TRBD1. Germline CDR1 reads LGHNA; CDR2 reads YNFKEQ. The CDR3 covers 14 residues. V was pared by 4 bases and J by 8 bases, with 7 bases of the junction left unmatched. CDR3 loop: CASSLGDREEKLFF. CDR3 DNA: TGTGCCAGCAGCCTGGGGGACAGAGAGGAAAAACTGTTTTTT.

The chain links TRBV7-6 to TRBJ2-7; no definite D call. Deletions cut 2 bases from V and 6 bases from J, with 8 bases between. CDR3 length equals 12 residues. In germline, CDR1 is SGHVS, CDR2 FNYEAQ. CDR3 sequence: CASSLLTGEQYF. CDR3 in DNA: TGTGCCAGCAGCTTACTTACGGGCGAGCAGTACTTC.

The V gene is TRBV2, the J gene TRBJ2-1; maybe TRBD2 (5 bases). V was cut by 6 bases and J by 2 bases, with 8 bases left in between. Germline V gene lookup returns CDR1 SNHLY and CDR2 FYNNEI. The length of the CDR3 is 13 residues. Here the CDR3 DNA reads TGTGCCAGCAGGGAGGCTACCTACAATGAGCAGTTCTTC. It specifies CASREATYNEQFF.

This clone has a single count. The chain employs TRBV27 and TRBJ2-5; TRBD1 matches at 9 bases. CDR3 size: 15 residues. From germline, CDR1 is MNHEY and CDR2 SMNVEV (reference sequence). J lost 2 bases, V lost 3 bases, and 4 bases had no gene match. The CDR3 here is CASSFWGQGQETQYF. The CDR3 DNA reads TGTGCCAGCAGTTTTTGGGGACAGGGACAAGAGACCCAGTACTTC.

V is TRBV4-2 and J is TRBJ2-7; D is unresolved. The germline V gene has CDR1 LGHNA and CDR2 YNFKEQ. The CDR3 consists of 16 residues. Between the trimmed V and J ends, which lost 0 bases and 4 bases, there was a span of 16 bases. The CDR3, as DNA: TGTGCCAGCAGCCAAGAAGATGGCAGGATCCAATACGAGCAGTACTTC. Its translation is CASSQEDGRIQYEQYF.

CDR3 region: CASSYSAGANTGELFF. The CDR3 coding sequence is TGTGCCAGCAGTTACTCCGCCGGAGCGAACACCGGGGAGCTGTTTTTT. This rearrangement joins TRBV6-6 to TRBJ2-2; D unclear. The CDR3 extends over 16 amino acids. Trimming took 0 bases from V and 0 from J, leaving 8 bases between them. CDR1 and CDR2 (germline): MNHNY, SVGAGI (reference sequence).

This clone was seen more than once but under ten times. This chain connects TRBV6-6 to TRBJ1-5; weak D call: TRBD1 (5 bases). With 6 bases removed from V and 2 bases from J, the gap between germline ends came to 8 bases. The CDR3 consists of 13 residues. Germline V CDR1 and CDR2: MNHNY, SVGAGI (reference sequence). As DNA, the CDR3 is TGTGCCAGCAGGCCGGGGGGCAATCAGCCCCAGCATTTT. This codes for CASRPGGNQPQHF.

This clone has only a few counts. The chain is built from TRBV7-2 and TRBJ2-1, with 7 positions matching TRBD2. Germline CDR1 and CDR2: SGHTA and FQGNSA. With V trimmed by 4 bases and J by 0 bases, 15 bases remained unmatched. The CDR3 spans 19 residues. The CDR3 loop is CASSSGWDYAKPSYNEQFF. The CDR3 DNA follows: TGTGCCAGCAGCTCAGGGTGGGACTACGCAAAGCCCTCCTACAATGAGCAGTTCTTC.

The chain uses TRBV5-1 and TRBJ2-1, with 8 bases aligning to TRBD1. The CDR3 has 14 amino acids. Trimming took 2 bases from V and 10 from J; bases not matched to a gene: 8. Germline values: CDR1 SGHRS, CDR2 YFSETQ. The CDR3 sequence: CASSLLTGANEQFF. For the CDR3, the DNA is TGCGCCAGCAGCTTACTGACAGGGGCCAACGAGCAGTTCTTC.

The genes are TRBV18 and TRBJ2-1; 10 bases match TRBD1. Germline V CDR1 and CDR2: KGHSH, LQKENI. The V gene end was trimmed by 4 bases and the J gene end by 7 bases; junction bases not matched to a gene: 7. This CDR3 region has 15 residues. The CDR3 nucleotides are TGTGCCAGCTCACTCCGAGGGACAGGGGCAAATGAGCAGTTCTTC. As protein: CASSLRGTGANEQFF.

This rearrangement joins TRBV18 to TRBJ1-2, with 7 nucleotides matching TRBD1. V shed 3 bases and J 7 bases; nucleotides not matched to a gene: 2. The CDR3 spans 12 residues. Germline lookup yields CDR1 KGHSH and CDR2 LQKENI. Here the CDR3 reads CASSPQGVGYTF. DNA of the CDR3: TGTGCCAGCTCACCCCAGGGGGTTGGCTACACCTTC.

The chain is built from TRBV10-2 and TRBJ1-1; a possible D gene is TRBD1 (6 bases). Looked up from germline, CDR1 is WSHSY and CDR2 is SAAADI. Deletions cut 0 bases from V and 5 bases from J, with 10 bases between. The CDR3 covers 14 residues. The DNA for the CDR3 is TGCGCCAGCAGTGAGTCTTCAGGGGAGACTGAAGCTTTCTTT. Amino acids: CASSESSGETEAFF.

This clone appeared a few times. The chain combines TRBV5-1 with TRBJ2-7; D perhaps matches TRBD1 (6 bases). Per the germline V gene, CDR1 is SGHRS and CDR2 is YFSETQ. The V end lost 1 base, the J end lost 2 bases, and 16 bases lay between the germline ends. This CDR3 is 16 amino acids long. The CDR3 is CASSLSEPGHTYEQYF. In DNA, the CDR3 is TGCGCCAGCAGCTTGTCAGAACCGGGACACACCTACGAGCAGTACTTC.

The chain uses TRBV5-1 and TRBJ1-2, with 7 bases that match TRBD1. Germline assignment: CDR1 SGHRS and CDR2 YFSETQ. With 4 bases clipped from V and 8 bases from J, the junction kept 8 bases outside the gene matches. The CDR3 loop spans 13 amino acids. In DNA form, the CDR3 reads TGCGCCAGCAGCCCGGACAGGTCCGTGGGCTACACCTTC. Translation gives CASSPDRSVGYTF.

The V and J genes are TRBV5-6 and TRBJ2-5; D is perhaps TRBD2 (6 bases). V gave up 0 bases and J gave up 5 bases, with 11 bases separating them. Germline CDR1 and CDR2: SGHDT and YYEEEE. CDR3 length equals 14 residues. CDR3 coding DNA: TGTGCCAGCAGCTTGGGGGGGAGGCACGAGACCCAGTACTTC. It is translated as CASSLGGRHETQYF.

The chain is built from TRBV19 and TRBJ2-7, with TRBD1 as a possible D gene (6 bases). The V and J ends lost 5 bases and 2 bases respectively, with 10 bases between them. Looked up from germline, CDR1 is LNHDA and CDR2 is SQIVND (reference sequence). The CDR3 runs to 13 residues. The CDR3 DNA reads as TGTGCCAGTAGTTACAGGGATCCCTACGAGCAGTACTTC. Encoded protein: CASSYRDPYEQYF.

The V gene is TRBV18, the J gene TRBJ2-7; 9 positions match TRBD1. CDR3 size: 15 residues. J was trimmed by 2 bases and V by 5 bases; bases with no gene match: 7. CDR1 KGHSH and CDR2 LQKENI come from the germline V gene. The CDR3 nucleotides read TGTGCCAGCTCAGCCGGACAGGGGAAAACCTACGAGCAGTACTTC. Translating it yields CASSAGQGKTYEQYF.

This clone was seen a single time. The chain recombines TRBV19 with TRBJ2-5, with TRBD2 matching 14 bases. Germline loops: CDR1 LNHDA, CDR2 SQIVND (reference sequence). V dropped 6 bases and J dropped 2; count of bases not matched to a gene: 2. The CDR3 has 15 amino acids. Here the CDR3 DNA reads TGTGCCAGTAGACGGACTAGCGGGGGGCAAGAGACCCAGTACTTC. Its translation is CASRRTSGGQETQYF.

This chain joins TRBV6-6 and TRBJ2-3; unclear D gene. The V and J ends lost 5 bases and 5 bases respectively, with 17 bases between them. This CDR3 spans 15 amino acids. Germline V lookup: CDR1 MNHNY, CDR2 SVGAGI (reference sequence). The CDR3: CASSKPLGSKDTQYF. CDR3 in DNA: TGTGCCAGCAGTAAACCCCTAGGATCAAAAGATACGCAGTATTTT.

The gene calls are TRBV27 and TRBJ2-7, with 9 nucleotides matching TRBD1. CDR3 length equals 14 residues. Trimming removed 2 bases from V and 1 base from J; junction bases left unmatched: 0. Germline V lookup: CDR1 MNHEY, CDR2 SMNVEV (reference sequence). The CDR3 region is CASSLGTGSYEQYF. The DNA of the CDR3 is TGTGCCAGCAGTTTAGGGACAGGGTCCTACGAGCAGTACTTC.

The chain recombines TRBV5-4 with TRBJ2-3; weak D call: TRBD2 (5 bases). This CDR3 has 13 amino acids. Germline loops: CDR1 SGHNT, CDR2 YYREEE (reference sequence). V lost 3 bases to trimming and J lost 4 bases, with 9 bases between them. Written as DNA, the CDR3 is TGTGCCAGCAGCTCACTAGTGGCAGATACGCAGTATTTT. Translated, it gives CASSSLVADTQYF.

The rearrangement links TRBV15 to TRBJ1-5, with D possibly matching TRBD1 (5 bases). Per the germline V gene, CDR1 is LNHNV and CDR2 is YYDKDF (reference sequence). The CDR3 is 16 residues long. Trimming left V 0 bases short and J 4 bases short, with 13 bases between. CDR3 nucleotide sequence: TGTGCCACCAGCAGAGATAGGCAGGGTGGGAATCAGCCCCAGCATTTT. Translating it yields CATSRDRQGGNQPQHF. The full variable domain, its missing parts supplied by reference TRBV15 and TRBJ1-5, is DAMVIQNPRYQVTQFGKPVTLSCSQTLNHNVMYWYQQKSSQAPKLLFHYYDKDFNNEADTPDNFQSRRPNTSFCFLDIRSPGLGDTAMYLCATSRDRQGGNQPQHFGDGTRLSIL.

The chain recombines TRBV7-7 with TRBJ1-5; 7 nucleotides line up with TRBD1. V lost 6 bases, J lost 1 base, and 12 bases stayed unmatched. The CDR3 extends over 17 amino acids. CDR1 SSHAT and CDR2 FNYEAQ come from the germline V gene (reference sequence). CDR3 amino acids: CASSHRGEQESNQPQHF. The CDR3, as DNA: TGTGCCAGCAGTCACAGGGGAGAGCAGGAGAGCAATCAGCCCCAGCATTTT.

A few counts support this clone. The chain couples TRBV5-4 to TRBJ2-1; TRBD1 aligns across 7 bases. Germline assignment: CDR1 SGHNT and CDR2 YYREEE (reference sequence). This CDR3 is built from 16 residues. The ends lost 4 bases at V and 6 bases at J; junction bases unmatched: 13. In DNA form, the CDR3 reads TGTGCCAGCAGCGCCTTAGTGACAGGGTCAGGCAATGAGCAGTTCTTC. This encodes CASSALVTGSGNEQFF.

This clone was seen a handful of times. The chain uses TRBV27 and TRBJ1-6; tentatively, D is TRBD1 (5 bases). CDR1 and CDR2 (germline): MNHEY, SMNVEV (reference sequence). The CDR3 length is 17 residues. V was cut by 5 bases and J by 0 bases, with 14 bases left in between. The DNA for the CDR3 is TGTGCCAGCAGTCGGGACTTACGGAGCTCCTATAATTCACCCCTCCACTTT. Amino acids: CASSRDLRSSYNSPLHF.

The chain links TRBV6-1 to TRBJ2-5; D unresolved. The germline V gene encodes CDR1 MNHNS and CDR2 SASEGT. The CDR3 is 17 amino acids. V was cut by 0 bases and J by 5 bases, with 19 bases left in between. CDR3 protein: CASSEAAMVAPRETQYF. The CDR3 region has the DNA TGTGCCAGCAGTGAAGCTGCCATGGTGGCTCCACGTGAGACCCAGTACTTC.

The chain recombines TRBV6-5 with TRBJ2-1, with TRBD2 identical over 10 bases. Germline V lookup: CDR1 MNHEY, CDR2 SVGAGI. J was trimmed by 9 bases and V by 6 bases; bases with no gene match: 11. The CDR3 consists of 15 residues. CDR3 nucleotide sequence: TGTGCCAGCAGCCCAAGGACTAGCGGTTGGGGTGAGCAGTTCTTC. This codes for CASSPRTSGWGEQFF.